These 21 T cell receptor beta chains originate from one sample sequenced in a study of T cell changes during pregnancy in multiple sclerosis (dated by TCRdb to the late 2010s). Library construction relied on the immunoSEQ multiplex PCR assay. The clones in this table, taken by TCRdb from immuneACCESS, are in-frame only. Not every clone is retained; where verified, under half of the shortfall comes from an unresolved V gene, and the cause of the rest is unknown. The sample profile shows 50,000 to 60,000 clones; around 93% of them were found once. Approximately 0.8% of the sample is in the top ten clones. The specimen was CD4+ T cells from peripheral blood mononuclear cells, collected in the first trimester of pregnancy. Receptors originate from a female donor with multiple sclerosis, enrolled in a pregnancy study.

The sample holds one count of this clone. CDR3 bases: TGTGCCAGTAGTATGATCGGGGTTGGGAACACTGAAGCTTTCTTT. This sequence encodes CASSMIGVGNTEAFF. The chain carries TRBV19 and TRBJ1-1; unclear D gene. The V gene's germline CDR1 is LNHDA and CDR2 SQIVND (reference sequence). Trimming took off 3 bases at V and 1 base at J, with 12 bases between the two ends. CDR3 size: 15 residues.

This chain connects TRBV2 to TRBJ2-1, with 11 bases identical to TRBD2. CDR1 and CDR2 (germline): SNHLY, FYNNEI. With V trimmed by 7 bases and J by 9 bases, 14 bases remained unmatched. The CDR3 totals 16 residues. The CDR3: CASKESTLAGVGEQFF. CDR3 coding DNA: TGTGCCAGCAAGGAAAGCACACTAGCGGGGGTAGGTGAGCAGTTCTTC.

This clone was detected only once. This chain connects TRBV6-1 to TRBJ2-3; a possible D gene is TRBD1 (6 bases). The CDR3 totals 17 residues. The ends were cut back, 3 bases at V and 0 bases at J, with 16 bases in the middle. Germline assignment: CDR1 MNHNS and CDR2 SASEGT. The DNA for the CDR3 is TGTGCCAGCAGTGAGCGGAGAGGGGGTTCTAGCACAGATACGCAGTATTTT. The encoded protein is CASSERRGGSSTDTQYF.

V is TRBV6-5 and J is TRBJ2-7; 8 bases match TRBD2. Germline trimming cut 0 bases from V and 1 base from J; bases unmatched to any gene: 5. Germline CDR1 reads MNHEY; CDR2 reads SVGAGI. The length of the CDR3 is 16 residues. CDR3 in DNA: TGTGCCAGCAGTTACTCACCCGGGGGGGCATCCTACGAGCAGTACTTC. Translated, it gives CASSYSPGGASYEQYF.

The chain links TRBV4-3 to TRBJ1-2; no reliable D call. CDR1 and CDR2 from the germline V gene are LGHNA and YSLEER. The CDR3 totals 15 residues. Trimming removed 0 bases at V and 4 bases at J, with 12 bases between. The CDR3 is CASSQDSARAYGYTF. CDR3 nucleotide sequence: TGCGCCAGCAGCCAAGATTCTGCGAGGGCCTATGGCTACACCTTC.

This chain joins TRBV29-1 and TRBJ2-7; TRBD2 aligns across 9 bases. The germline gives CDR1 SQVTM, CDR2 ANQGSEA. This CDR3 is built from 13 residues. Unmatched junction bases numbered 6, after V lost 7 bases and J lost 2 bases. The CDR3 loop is CSALAGVAYEQYF. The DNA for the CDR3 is TGCAGCGCATTAGCGGGGGTGGCCTACGAGCAGTACTTC.

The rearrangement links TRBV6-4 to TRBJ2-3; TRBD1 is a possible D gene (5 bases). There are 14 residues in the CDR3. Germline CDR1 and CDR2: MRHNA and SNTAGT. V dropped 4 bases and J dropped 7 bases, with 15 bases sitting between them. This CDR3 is CASSATTASYTQYF. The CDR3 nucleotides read TGTGCCAGCAGTGCGACGACAGCCTCCTATACGCAGTATTTT.

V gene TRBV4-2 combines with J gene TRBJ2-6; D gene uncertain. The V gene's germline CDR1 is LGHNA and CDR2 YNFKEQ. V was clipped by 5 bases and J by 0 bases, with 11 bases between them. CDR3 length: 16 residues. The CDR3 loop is CASSDRQVSGANVLTF. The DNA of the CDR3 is TGTGCCAGCAGCGACCGGCAGGTCTCTGGGGCCAACGTCCTGACTTTC.

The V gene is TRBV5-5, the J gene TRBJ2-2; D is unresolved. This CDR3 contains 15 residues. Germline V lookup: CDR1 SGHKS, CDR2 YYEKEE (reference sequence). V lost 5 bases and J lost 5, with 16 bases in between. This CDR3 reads CASSTRQRGTGELFF. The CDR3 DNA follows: TGTGCCAGCAGTACTCGGCAGCGTGGAACCGGGGAGCTGTTTTTT.

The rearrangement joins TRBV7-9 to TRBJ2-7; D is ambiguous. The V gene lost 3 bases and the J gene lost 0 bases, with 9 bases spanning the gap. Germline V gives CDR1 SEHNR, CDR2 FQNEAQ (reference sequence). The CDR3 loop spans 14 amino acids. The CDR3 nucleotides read TGTGCCAGCAGCTTTGAAGTTAGCTCCTACGAGCAGTACTTC. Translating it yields CASSFEVSSYEQYF.

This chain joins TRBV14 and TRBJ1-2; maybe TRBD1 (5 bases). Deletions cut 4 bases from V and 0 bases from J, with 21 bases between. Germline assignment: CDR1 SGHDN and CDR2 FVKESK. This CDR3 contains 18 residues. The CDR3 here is CASSPPRRGGAANYGYTF. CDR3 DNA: TGTGCCAGCAGCCCCCCCCGACGGGGCGGGGCGGCTAACTATGGCTACACCTTC.

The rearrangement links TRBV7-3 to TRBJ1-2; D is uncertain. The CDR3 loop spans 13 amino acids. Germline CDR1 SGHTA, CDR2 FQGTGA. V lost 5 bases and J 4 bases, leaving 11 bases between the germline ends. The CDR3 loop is CASSLGVGYGYTF. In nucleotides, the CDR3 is TGTGCCAGCAGCCTGGGAGTTGGCTATGGCTACACCTTC.

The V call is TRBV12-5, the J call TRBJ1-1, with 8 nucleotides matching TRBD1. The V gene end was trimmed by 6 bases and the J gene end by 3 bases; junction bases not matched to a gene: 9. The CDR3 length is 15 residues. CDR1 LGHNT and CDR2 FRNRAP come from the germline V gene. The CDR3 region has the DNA TGTGCTAGTGGCCTAGCCCTACAGGGGGACACTGAAGCTTTCTTT. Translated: CASGLALQGDTEAFF.

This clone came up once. The CDR3 here is CASSKGVGQATYEQYF. The CDR3 coding sequence is TGTGCCAGCAGCAAAGGAGTAGGACAGGCAACCTACGAGCAGTACTTC. The chain couples TRBV21-1 to TRBJ2-7; TRBD1 is taken as the D call from the table, unchecked against the DNA. TRBV21-1 is tagged as a pseudogene. There are 16 residues in the CDR3.

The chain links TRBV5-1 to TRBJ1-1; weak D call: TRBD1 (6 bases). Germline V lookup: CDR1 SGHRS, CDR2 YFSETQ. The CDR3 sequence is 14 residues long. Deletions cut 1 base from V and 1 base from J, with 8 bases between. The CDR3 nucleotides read TGCGCCAGCAGCTTGAGACAGGCGAACACTGAAGCTTTCTTT. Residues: CASSLRQANTEAFF. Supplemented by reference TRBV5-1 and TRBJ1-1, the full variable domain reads KAGVTQTPRYLIKTRGQQVTLSCSPISGHRSVSWYQQTPGQGLQFLFEYFSETQRNKGNFPGRFSGRQFSNSRSEMNVSTLELGDSALYLCASSLRQANTEAFFGQGTRLTVV.

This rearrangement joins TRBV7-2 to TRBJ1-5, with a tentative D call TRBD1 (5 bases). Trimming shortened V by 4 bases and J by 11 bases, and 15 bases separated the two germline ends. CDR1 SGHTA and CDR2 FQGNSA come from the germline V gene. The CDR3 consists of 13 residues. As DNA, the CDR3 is TGTGCCAGCAGCTCCGACAGCCCTCGAGCCCAGCATTTT. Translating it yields CASSSDSPRAQHF.

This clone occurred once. CDR3 coding DNA: TGTGCCAGCAGCGCGGCTCGGGGGAACTATGGCTACACCTTC. Its protein is CASSAARGNYGYTF. This rearrangement joins TRBV5-4 to TRBJ1-2; D is possibly TRBD1 (5 bases). Trimming stripped 4 bases from V and 2 bases from J, with 12 bases between. The CDR3 is made up of 14 amino acids. Germline CDR1 SGHNT, CDR2 YYREEE (reference sequence).

CDR3 coding DNA: TGTGCCAGCAGCTCGACGGCGGGACTAGGAACCGGGGAGCTGTTTTTT. Translation gives CASSSTAGLGTGELFF. The rearrangement uses TRBV7-3 and TRBJ2-2; 8 bases agree with TRBD2. The CDR3 totals 16 residues. Germline loops: CDR1 SGHTA, CDR2 FQGTGA. The V segment lost 4 bases and the J segment 5 bases; nucleotides outside the gene matches: 9.

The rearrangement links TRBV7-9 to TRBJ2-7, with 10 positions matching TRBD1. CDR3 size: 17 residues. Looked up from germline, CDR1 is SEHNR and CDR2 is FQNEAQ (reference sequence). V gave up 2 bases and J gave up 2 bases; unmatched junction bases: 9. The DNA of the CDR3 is TGTGCCAGCAGCTTAAGGGCACCGACAGGGGGCACCTACGAGCAGTACTTC. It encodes CASSLRAPTGGTYEQYF.

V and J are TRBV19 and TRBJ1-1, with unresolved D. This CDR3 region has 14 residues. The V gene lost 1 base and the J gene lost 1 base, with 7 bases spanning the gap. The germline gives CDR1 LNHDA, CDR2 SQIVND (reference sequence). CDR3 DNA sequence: TGTGCCAGTAGTATAGTTACAGCGAACACTGAAGCTTTCTTT. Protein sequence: CASSIVTANTEAFF.

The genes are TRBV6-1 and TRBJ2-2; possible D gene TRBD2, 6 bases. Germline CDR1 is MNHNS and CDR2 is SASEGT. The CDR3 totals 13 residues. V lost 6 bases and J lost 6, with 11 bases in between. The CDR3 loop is CASSPGGAGELFF. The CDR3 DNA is TGTGCCAGCAGCCCCGGAGGGGCCGGGGAGCTGTTTTTT.